This TCR beta chain was retrieved from a study of blood T cell repertoires in COVID-19. Study in general: The United States, Italy and Spain supplied acute and convalescent COVID-19 samples. T cells, B-cell-depleted T cells, or PBMCs supplied cDNA or gDNA.

The CDR3 has 13 amino acids. The germline V gene encodes CDR1 WNHNN and CDR2 SYGVQD (reference sequence). Trimming left V 6 bases short and J 1 base short, with 9 bases between. Original analysis: The authors estimated nucleated cell counts from reference gene primer amplification. The repertoire was sequenced with immunoSEQ multiplex PCR; TCRdb's copy has only in-frame clones and lacks some. V, J and clone size derive from that table, while D and trimming were established from the DNA sequence. The table shows tens of thousands of clones, with about 70% occurring only once. The chain links TRBV10-1 to TRBJ1-1; D not certain. Input material: peripheral blood. This receptor was taken from a woman older than 75 with active or convalescent COVID-19. CDR3 region: CASRSSQNTEAFF. Here the CDR3 DNA reads TGCGCCAGCAGGAGCTCCCAGAACACTGAAGCTTTCTTT.